Shown below are 27 T cell receptor beta chains from a single sample sequenced in a study of OX40 agonist ivuxolimab in advanced cancers. Only in-frame clones appear in the TCRdb table, and some are missing; sequencing was by immunoSEQ multiplex PCR. The sample records approximately 70,000 clones, about 89% being singletons. Sequencing used CD4+ or CD8+ T cells sorted from blood, obtained in a trial of the OX40 agonist ivuxolimab. The receptors shown here come from an adult with an advanced solid tumor such as melanoma, head and neck, liver or kidney cancer.

The rearrangement uses TRBV5-4 and TRBJ2-1; maybe TRBD2 (7 bases). V lost 0 bases to trimming and J lost 3 bases, with 10 bases between them. The CDR3 has 15 residues. Germline V gene data show CDR1 as SGHNT and CDR2 as YYREEE (reference sequence). The CDR3 DNA reads TGTGCCAGCAGCTTGGTGCGGGGGCTCTACAATGAGCAGTTCTTC. Translation: CASSLVRGLYNEQFF.

This chain connects TRBV5-4 to TRBJ1-1, with no clear D. Germline V CDR1 and CDR2: SGHNT, YYREEE (reference sequence). This CDR3 has 13 amino acids. Trimming removed 4 bases at V and 1 base at J, with 8 bases between. In DNA form, the CDR3 reads TGTGCCAGCAGCCCCCCAGGGAACACTGAAGCTTTCTTT. Encoded protein: CASSPPGNTEAFF. Looking up the rest from reference TRBV5-4 and TRBJ1-1 gives the full variable domain: ETGVTQSPTHLIKTRGQQVTLRCSSQSGHNTVSWYQQALGQGPQFIFQYYREEENGRGNFPPRFSGLQFPNYSSELNVNALELDDSALYLCASSPPGNTEAFFGQGTRLTVV.

The J gene is TRBJ2-6, the V gene TRBV30; TRBD1 matches at 9 bases. Germline CDR1 reads GTSNPN; CDR2 reads SVGIG (reference sequence). The junction had 1 base not matched to a gene; V was cut back by 5 bases and J by 2 bases. The CDR3 totals 14 residues. The CDR3 region is CAWWTGAGANVLTF. CDR3 DNA: TGTGCCTGGTGGACAGGGGCTGGGGCCAACGTCCTGACTTTC.

The genes are TRBV28 and TRBJ2-5; no firm D call. Germline CDR1 and CDR2: MDHEN and SYDVKM. V gave up 6 bases and J gave up 5 bases, with 22 bases separating them. There are 16 residues in the CDR3. CDR3 region: CASSRPPVGVEETQYF. CDR3 bases: TGTGCCAGCAGCCGACCCCCCGTCGGAGTAGAGGAGACCCAGTACTTC.

The chain carries TRBV6-4 and TRBJ2-1, with 8 positions matching TRBD2. J lost 8 bases, V lost 5 bases, and 11 bases had no gene match. The CDR3 contains 15 residues. The V gene's germline CDR1 is MRHNA and CDR2 SNTAGT. The CDR3 region has the DNA TGTGCCAGCAGTTTCCGAGCGGGAGCGGGCGATGAGCAGTTCTTC. Its protein is CASSFRAGAGDEQFF.

V usage is TRBV7-9 and J usage is TRBJ1-4; 7 positions match TRBD1. Germline values: CDR1 SEHNR, CDR2 FQNEAQ (reference sequence). V lost 5 bases to trimming and J lost 5 bases; unmatched junction nucleotides: 8. The CDR3 has 15 amino acids. CDR3 in DNA: TGTGCCAGCAGCGATGGGGACAGTTCCAATGAAAAACTGTTTTTT. Amino acid sequence: CASSDGDSSNEKLFF.

The gene calls are TRBV9 and TRBJ2-7; 7 bases are a match to TRBD1. The germline CDR1 and CDR2 sequences are SGDLS and YYNGEE. CDR3 length: 14 residues. The V segment lost 2 bases and the J segment 5 bases; nucleotides outside the gene matches: 7. CDR3 amino acids: CASSVGDSTHEQYF. The CDR3 DNA reads TGTGCCAGCAGCGTGGGGGACAGTACCCACGAGCAGTACTTC.

On this clone itself: An end of the junction does not agree with germline; a read error may underlie this. This chain links TRBV13 with TRBJ2-7; unclear D gene. Germline lookup yields CDR1 PRHDT and CDR2 FYEKMQ (reference sequence). The CDR3 is 14 amino acids. The CDR3 here is CASSLGPSSYEQYF. The CDR3 DNA follows: TGTGCCAGCAGCCTAGGACCAAGCTCCTACGAGCAGTACTTC.

The chain carries TRBV15 and TRBJ2-1, with 11 nucleotides matching TRBD2. The V gene end was trimmed by 1 base and the J gene end by 9 bases; junction bases not matched to a gene: 8. The germline CDR1 and CDR2 sequences are LNHNV and YYDKDF (reference sequence). The CDR3 runs to 16 residues. CDR3 protein: CATSRAGLTSGIEQFF. Here the CDR3 DNA reads TGTGCCACCAGCAGAGCGGGTTTGACTAGCGGGATTGAGCAGTTCTTC.

The genes are TRBV4-2 and TRBJ2-7; D remains unclear. CDR1 is LGHNA and CDR2 is YNFKEQ in the germline V gene. Trimming left V 1 base short and J 5 bases short, with 9 bases between. This CDR3 has 13 residues. Here the CDR3 reads CASSQVGSHEQYF. For the CDR3, the DNA is TGTGCCAGCAGCCAAGTGGGGTCCCACGAGCAGTACTTC.

The chain uses TRBV27 and TRBJ2-1; 11 positions agree with TRBD2. This CDR3 comprises 15 residues. The trim removed 7 bases at V and 4 bases at J, leaving 6 bases unmatched. The germline V gene encodes CDR1 MNHEY and CDR2 SMNVEV (reference sequence). CDR3 DNA sequence: TGTGCCAGCACCTCGGGGACTAGCGGTTACAATGAGCAGTTCTTC. Amino acids: CASTSGTSGYNEQFF.

The J gene is TRBJ2-7, the V gene TRBV6-5; D not certain. Per the germline V gene, CDR1 is MNHEY and CDR2 is SVGAGI. The V and J ends lost 0 bases and 4 bases respectively, with 7 bases between them. The CDR3 extends over 13 amino acids. CDR3 residues: CASSYSPSYEQYF. CDR3 coding DNA: TGTGCCAGCAGTTACTCTCCAAGTTACGAGCAGTACTTC.

V and J are TRBV9 and TRBJ2-7; D is undetermined. The V end was cut by 3 bases, the J end by 2 bases, with 15 bases between. This CDR3 contains 15 residues. CDR1 is SGDLS, CDR2 YYNGEE, per germline. The DNA for the CDR3 is TGTGCCAGCAGCGGCCGTTCGGCATCCACCTACGAGCAGTACTTC. Its translation is CASSGRSASTYEQYF.

V and J are TRBV4-1 and TRBJ1-2, with D perhaps TRBD1 (6 bases). Germline lookup yields CDR1 MGHRA and CDR2 YSYEKL. The germline V and J ends were trimmed by 0 bases and 2 bases, with 13 bases remaining between them. The CDR3 is 16 amino acids. CDR3 in DNA: TGCGCCAGCAGCCAAGATAAGGACAGCCCCAACTATGGCTACACCTTC. Translating gives CASSQDKDSPNYGYTF.

This clone was detected once. The chain uses TRBV6-5 and TRBJ1-2; D gene unclear. Per germline, CDR1 MNHEY and CDR2 SVGAGI. The CDR3 length is 14 residues. Between the trimmed V and J ends, which lost 4 bases and 6 bases, there was a span of 15 bases. The CDR3 here is CASSSTGPPDGYTF. The CDR3 coding sequence is TGTGCCAGCAGTTCCACCGGGCCCCCTGATGGCTACACCTTC.

The chain has TRBV5-6 and TRBJ1-2, with D perhaps matching TRBD1 (5 bases). V dropped 2 bases and J dropped 6 bases, with 20 bases sitting between them. The length of the CDR3 is 16 residues. Germline loops: CDR1 SGHDT, CDR2 YYEEEE. CDR3 protein: CASSFWTYVGEDGYTF. In nucleotides, the CDR3 is TGTGCCAGCAGCTTCTGGACGTACGTGGGGGAGGATGGCTACACCTTC.

V usage is TRBV10-3 and J usage is TRBJ2-7; possibly TRBD2 for D (6 bases). V lost 3 bases to trimming and J lost 0 bases, with 15 bases between them. This CDR3 is 16 amino acids long. Looked up from germline, CDR1 is ENHRY and CDR2 is SYGVKD. The CDR3 sequence: CAISDGSGLNSYEQYF. CDR3 sequence (DNA): TGTGCCATCAGTGATGGTTCGGGACTCAACTCCTACGAGCAGTACTTC.

In DNA, the CDR3 is TGCAGTGCTGGCCACACGGGCTACACCTTC. Its protein product is CSAGHTGYTF. The chain carries TRBV20-1 and TRBJ1-2; no clear D gene. The CDR3 totals 10 residues. V was pared by 5 bases and J by 8 bases, with 9 bases between. The germline V gene encodes CDR1 DFQATT and CDR2 SNEGSKA (reference sequence).

The J gene is TRBJ2-5, the V gene TRBV7-6; 7 bases are shared with TRBD2. Germline V gene data show CDR1 as SGHVS and CDR2 as FNYEAQ. With 2 bases clipped from V and 2 bases from J, the junction kept 8 bases outside the gene matches. The CDR3 is 16 amino acids. CDR3 DNA: TGTGCCAGCAGCTTAACTAGCGCTGTACGACAAGAGACCCAGTACTTC. Its protein is CASSLTSAVRQETQYF.

The rearrangement joins TRBV19 to TRBJ1-2; D call uncertain. The CDR3 is made up of 11 amino acids. Germline CDR1 and CDR2: LNHDA and SQIVND (reference sequence). Trimming left V 5 bases short and J 6 bases short, with 7 bases between. CDR3 in amino acids: CASSLGDGYTF. DNA of the CDR3: TGTGCCAGTAGTTTAGGCGATGGCTACACCTTC.

V is TRBV27 and J is TRBJ2-1, with 10 bases lining up with TRBD2. The CDR3 length is 17 residues. J lost 1 base, V lost 4 bases, and 7 bases had no gene match. Germline assignment: CDR1 MNHEY and CDR2 SMNVEV (reference sequence). The CDR3 loop is CASSWASGRPSYNEQFF. CDR3 DNA sequence: TGTGCCAGCAGTTGGGCTAGCGGGAGACCTTCCTACAATGAGCAGTTCTTC.

The V call is TRBV9, the J call TRBJ1-1; D unresolved. Trimming stripped 0 bases from V and 0 bases from J, with 15 bases between. Per the germline V gene, CDR1 is SGDLS and CDR2 is YYNGEE. This CDR3 has 17 amino acids. The CDR3 region has the DNA TGTGCCAGCAGCGTAGGGGTGCCCGGGAGCATGAACACTGAAGCTTTCTTT. Its translation is CASSVGVPGSMNTEAFF.

The sample holds a few counts of this clone. The CDR3 here is CSAIRVGELFF. In DNA form, the CDR3 reads TGCAGTGCTATCAGGGTTGGGGAACTGTTTTTT. The chain is built from TRBV20-1 and TRBJ1-4; a weak D match, TRBD1 (5 bases). Germline-derived CDR1 and CDR2 are DFQATT and SNEGSKA (reference sequence). The CDR3 loop spans 11 amino acids. Trimming stripped 4 bases from V and 12 bases from J, with 12 bases between.

The chain uses TRBV11-2 and TRBJ1-2; D gene unclear. V was trimmed by 3 bases and J by 3 bases, leaving 5 bases between them. In germline, CDR1 is SGHAT, CDR2 FQNNGV. This CDR3 spans 12 amino acids. This CDR3 reads CASSFWDYGYTF. As DNA, the CDR3 is TGTGCCAGCAGCTTCTGGGACTATGGCTACACCTTC.

This sequence joins TRBV7-9 and TRBJ1-4, with D perhaps matching TRBD1 (5 bases). V was clipped by 1 base and J by 7 bases, with 7 bases between them. Per germline, CDR1 SEHNR and CDR2 FQNEAQ (reference sequence). The CDR3 is 13 residues long. The CDR3 coding sequence is TGTGCCAGCAGCTTAGAAGGGACTGAAAAACTGTTTTTT. It translates to CASSLEGTEKLFF.

This clone has just a few counts. The chain links TRBV7-9 to TRBJ1-1, with no clear D. V was cut by 10 bases and J by 1 base, with 16 bases left in between. This CDR3 has 14 amino acids. CDR1 and CDR2 (germline): SEHNR, FQNEAQ (reference sequence). The DNA of the CDR3 is TGTGCCACCTCAGTCCCTCGATCGAACACTGAAGCTTTCTTT. Amino acid sequence: CATSVPRSNTEAFF.

The chain employs TRBV27 and TRBJ2-7, with TRBD1 matching 8 bases. CDR3 length: 15 residues. With V trimmed by 0 bases and J by 2 bases, 3 bases remained unmatched. Germline lookup yields CDR1 MNHEY and CDR2 SMNVEV (reference sequence). The CDR3 DNA sequence: TGTGCCAGCAGTTTATCGGGGACAGGTGCCTACGAGCAGTACTTC. Its protein product is CASSLSGTGAYEQYF.